Listed below are T cell receptor beta chains from one sample, sequenced in a study of blood T cell repertoires in COVID-19. Libraries were prepared by immunoSEQ multiplex PCR; TCRdb keeps only in-frame clonotypes and omits some of them. The sample lists about 45,000 clones; over 70% were seen once. The sequencing input was peripheral blood. Receptors originate from a man in his 70s with acute or convalescent COVID-19. The conserved cysteine and the conserved F or W are not part of the CDR3 here.

J: TRBJ2-1
V: TRBV3-1/TRBV3-2
CDR3: ASSQFGGGSYNEQF

J: TRBJ2-1
V: TRBV3-1/TRBV3-2
CDR3: ASSLRDEQF

J: TRBJ1-5
V: TRBV6-5
CDR3: ASTGTGVLNQPQH

J: TRBJ1-1
V: TRBV10-2
CDR3: ASGRGRVNTEAF

J: TRBJ2-3
V: TRBV2
CDR3: ASSGLAVSTDTQY

J: TRBJ1-2
V: TRBV6-5
CDR3: ASSPGGLYGYT

J: TRBJ2-7
V: TRBV7-2
CDR3: ASSTTGGAYEQY

J: TRBJ1-1
V: TRBV7-9
CDR3: ASSLGSWDRAVEAF

J: TRBJ1-2
V: TRBV9
CDR3: ASSVDPAERDYGYT

J: TRBJ1-6
V: TRBV19
CDR3: ASSSRGGPSPLH

J: TRBJ1-4
V: TRBV30
CDR3: AWSVRQGEKLF

J: TRBJ1-5
V: TRBV5-5
CDR3: ASSLAAGGNQPQH

J: TRBJ1-2
V: TRBV3-1/TRBV3-2
CDR3: ASRDLNYGYT

J: TRBJ2-1
V: TRBV5-1
CDR3: ASSSTRGIRNEQF

J: TRBJ1-5
V: TRBV28
CDR3: ASSFPGVVQPQH

J: TRBJ2-5
V: TRBV6-2/TRBV6-3
CDR3: ASSYSEGGPETQY

J: TRBJ2-5
V: TRBV18
CDR3: ASSPPAAGALGTQY

J: TRBJ2-1
V: TRBV5-1
CDR3: ASSPSGGANNEQF

J: TRBJ1-5
V: TRBV28
CDR3: ASSLAGGSQPQH

J: TRBJ2-4
V: TRBV5-6
CDR3: ASSWRGGPGIQY

J: TRBJ1-5
V: TRBV7-2
CDR3: ASSLVRGPQH

J: TRBJ1-1
V: TRBV6-2/TRBV6-3
CDR3: ASSFGGRRTEAF

J: TRBJ2-1
V: TRBV11-3
CDR3: ASSSTGGAGDEQF

J: TRBJ2-1
V: TRBV19
CDR3: ASTIGGGAYNEQF

J: TRBJ2-3
V: TRBV15
CDR3: ATSRFLGGGTDTQY

J: TRBJ2-7
V: TRBV10-2
CDR3: ASSGGGKAYEQY

J: TRBJ2-1
V: TRBV4-3
CDR3: ASSPRTGGIYNEQF

J: TRBJ2-1
V: TRBV5-1
CDR3: ASSSVAESYNEQF

J: TRBJ2-7
V: TRBV5-8
CDR3: ASSFGQVSYEQY

J: TRBJ2-5
V: TRBV4-2
CDR3: ASSRLTGGWQETQY

J: TRBJ1-2
V: TRBV3-1/TRBV3-2
CDR3: ASRLGQRNYGYT

J: TRBJ1-5
V: TRBV27
CDR3: ASSLSRSQPQH

J: TRBJ2-6
V: TRBV18
CDR3: ASSPGLSGANVLT

J: TRBJ1-5
V: TRBV30
CDR3: AWSVFTVNQPQH

J: TRBJ1-4
V: TRBV6-5
CDR3: ASSRTATNEKLF

J: TRBJ1-2
V: TRBV7-2
CDR3: ASSQDRGANYGYT

J: TRBJ1-2
V: TRBV28
CDR3: ASSLTGDNHNYGYT